This T cell receptor beta chain was sequenced during a study of T cells expressing NK-cell markers (dated by TCRdb to between 2020 and 2021). At the level of the whole study: In sorted CD3+CD56+NKG2C+, CD3+CD56+NKG2C- and CD3+CD56-NKG2C+ T-cell subsets from about eight donors, TCR beta-chain repertoires were profiled. Most of the eight sequenced donors were HCMV-seropositive and one was HCMV-seronegative. The eight sequenced donors were randomly selected healthy volunteers, three men and five women. Illumina HiSeq 2000/2500, MiSeq or NextSeq was used to sequence libraries as 2 x 150 bp reads. The paper as a whole reports these results and caveats: Whether the expanded NKG2C-expressing T cell clones were specific for HCMV antigens was left unclear. Those dominant clonotypes were again the most abundant among CD3+CD56-NKG2C+ cells in a few donors, at about 25-65%. In roughly 6 donors, the dominant CD3+CD56+NKG2C+ clonotypes were found to rank among the top 10 CD8+ clonotypes and to make up about 1.0-7.0% of CD8+ T cells.

HCMV serostatus was determined by detecting HCMV-specific IgG in serum with a commercial ELISA kit. Ficoll density gradient centrifugation was used to isolate peripheral blood mononuclear cells from blood. Worth noting for this clonotype: Its antigen is still unknown.

Reads for this sample came from an Illumina HiSeq 2000. TCR beta cDNA libraries were prepared using 5'RACE template switching, which introduced a universal primer site and unique molecular identifiers. Priming for cDNA synthesis came from the TCR beta constant segment, and two successive PCR amplification steps followed. The paper's data handling went like this. MIGEC handled demultiplexing of the reads and grouping by UMI, while MiTCR was used to assemble and quantify clonotypes. To exclude erroneous sequences, only TCR cDNA sequences supported by at least two reads were retained. The tcR package was used for downstream repertoire analysis, with clonotypes matched between fractions based on CDR3 nucleotide sequence plus V segment. Antigen specificity was annotated against VDJdb with VDJmatch, allowing one amino acid substitution in CDR3. After the reads were reprocessed by TCRdb, one entry was made per CDR3 protein sequence, with no DNA. TCRdb's processing, not the authors', yielded these V and J calls. The sample has about 260,000 distinct CDR3 sequences on record. The ten largest clones represent around 0.4% of the sample.

The sample comprised blood T cells: a sorted CD56 or NKG2C T cell subset, CD4+ or CD8+ T cells, or bulk PBMC T cells (not recorded which). The sequence derives from a young man in good health. Donor details come from another sample of the same person, matched by shared clones.

The CDR3 in this case is CASSSTYNRQEGYTF. The chain is made from TRBV12-3 or TRBV12-4 and TRBJ1-2; TCRdb names TRBD1, which stays unverified in the absence of DNA. The CDR3, cysteine through phenylalanine, is 15 amino acids long. Nucleotide data are not available.